These T cell receptor beta chains were read from a single sample in a study of ipilimumab plus nivolumab after autologous stem cell transplantation. Generated by immunoSEQ multiplex PCR, the TCRdb table keeps only in-frame clones and is missing some. Of under 15,000 clones listed, approximately 70% are singletons. The material was PBMCs, obtained in a trial of ipilimumab plus nivolumab as post-transplant consolidation. The receptors derive from a male donor with diffuse large B-cell lymphoma. Both conserved end residues are part of each CDR3. D genes are given only for firm matches. Clone size is stated in some rows and not others, as once, few, many or a class when expanded.

v_gene	abundance	j_gene	d_gene	CDR3nt	CDR3aa
TRBV7-9	-	TRBJ2-7	TRBD2	TGTGCCAGCAGCCGGGAGGGGATCTCCTACGAGCAGTACTTC	CASSREGISYEQYF
TRBV10-1	-	TRBJ2-2	-	TGCGCCAGCGGGGATGGGCAGGGGAGCACCGGGGAGCTGTTTTTT	CASGDGQGSTGELFF
TRBV29-1	once	TRBJ2-1	-	TGCAGCGTTGAGAGGAGCGAGCGGGCCTACAATGAGCAGTTCTTC	CSVERSERAYNEQFF
TRBV6-5	-	TRBJ2-5	-	TGTGCCAGCAGTCTCGACCAGGCCCAGTACTTC	CASSLDQAQYF
TRBV9	-	TRBJ2-3	TRBD2	TGTGCCAGCAGCGTAGAACTAGCGGGGAACACAGATACGCAGTATTTT	CASSVELAGNTDTQYF
TRBV13	-	TRBJ1-2	-	TGTGCCAGCAGCTTTTGGGGGGTTAACTATGGCTACACCTTC	CASSFWGVNYGYTF
TRBV30	-	TRBJ2-3	-	TGTGCCTGGAGTGTAGCAGGGGGGAGACGCACAGATACGCAGTATTTT	CAWSVAGGRRTDTQYF
TRBV9	few	TRBJ2-1	TRBD1	TGTGCCAGCAGCTCCCAGGGACAGGGGTTCTATGAGCAGTTCTTC	CASSSQGQGFYEQFF
TRBV25-1	-	TRBJ1-1	TRBD1	TGTGCCAGCAGTGAATCTTCAACAGGGGATGGTGAAGCTTTCTTT	CASSESSTGDGEAFF
TRBV11-3	-	TRBJ1-1	-	TGTGCCAGCAGCCTAGCCGGGGGCGCAGACACTGAAGCTTTCTTT	CASSLAGGADTEAFF
TRBV12-5	-	TRBJ2-7	-	TGTGCTAGTGGTTCCAAGGGACCCGGCGAGCAGTACTTC	CASGSKGPGEQYF
TRBV27	-	TRBJ2-7	TRBD2	TGTGCCAGCGGAAAGATTACTAGCGGGAACTCCTACGAGCAGTACTTC	CASGKITSGNSYEQYF
TRBV7-2	-	TRBJ2-3	-	TGTGCCAGCAGCCTACCCTGGGATACGCAGTATTTT	CASSLPWDTQYF
TRBV11-2	-	TRBJ2-5	TRBD2	TGTGCCAGCAGCTCCCCCGGGCTAGCGGGGGATATATCGGAGACCCAGTACTTC	CASSSPGLAGDISETQYF
TRBV19	-	TRBJ1-1	-	TGTGCCACCTCGGACAGATCGAACACTGAAGCTTTCTTT	CATSDRSNTEAFF
TRBV7-9	-	TRBJ2-7	TRBD2	TGTGCCAGCAGCACGATTGGGACTAGCTACGAGCAGTACTTC	CASSTIGTSYEQYF
TRBV4-3	-	TRBJ2-5	TRBD2	TGCGCCAGCAGCCAAGATGGAGCGGGGGAGACCCAGTACTTC	CASSQDGAGETQYF
TRBV7-9	once	TRBJ2-5	TRBD2	TGTGCCAGCAGACTACTAGCGGGGGTGGATCAAGAGACCCAGTACTTC	CASRLLAGVDQETQYF
TRBV19	-	TRBJ2-2	-	TGTGCCAGTAGTATAGGAGCGAATATTGGGACCGGGGAGCTGTTTTTT	CASSIGANIGTGELFF
TRBV6-6	-	TRBJ1-3	-	TGTGCCAGCAGTTGGGCGGGGCAGGGAAACACCATATATTTT	CASSWAGQGNTIYF
TRBV6-1	-	TRBJ1-1	-	TGTGCCAGCAGTCCTAGGGGGGGGCAGAACACTGAAGCTTTCTTT	CASSPRGGQNTEAFF
TRBV29-1	-	TRBJ2-7	-	TGCAGCGTTGAAACGGGGACCCTCTACGAGCAGTACTTC	CSVETGTLYEQYF
TRBV6-5	few	TRBJ1-2	-	TGTGCCAGCATGGCCAGGAACTATGGCTACACCTTC	CASMARNYGYTF
TRBV7-2	-	TRBJ1-2	-	TGTGCCAGCAGCTTAGCGACGGCAATCGATGGCTACACCTTC	CASSLATAIDGYTF
TRBV14	many	TRBJ1-1	-	TGTGCCAGCAGCCAAGATAACGTGGCAGCTTTCTTT	CASSQDNVAAFF